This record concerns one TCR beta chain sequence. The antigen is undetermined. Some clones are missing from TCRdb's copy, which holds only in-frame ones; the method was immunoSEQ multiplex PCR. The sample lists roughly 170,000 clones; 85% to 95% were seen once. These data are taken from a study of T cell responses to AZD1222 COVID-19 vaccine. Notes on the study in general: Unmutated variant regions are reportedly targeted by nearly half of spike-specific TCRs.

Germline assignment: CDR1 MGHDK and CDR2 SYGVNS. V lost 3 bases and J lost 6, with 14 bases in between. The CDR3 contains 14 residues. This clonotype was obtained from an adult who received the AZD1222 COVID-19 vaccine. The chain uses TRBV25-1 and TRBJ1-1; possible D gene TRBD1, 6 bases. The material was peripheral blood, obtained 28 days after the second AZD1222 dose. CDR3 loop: CASSEAGGAPEAFF. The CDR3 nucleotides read TGTGCCAGCAGTGAGGCGGGGGGGGCCCCTGAAGCTTTCTTT. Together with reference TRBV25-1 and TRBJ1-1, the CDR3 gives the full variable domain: EADIYQTPRYLVIGTGKKITLECSQTMGHDKMYWYQQDPGMELHLIHYSYGVNSTEKGDLSSESTVSRIRTEHFPLTLESARPSHTSQYLCASSEAGGAPEAFFGQGTRLTVV.